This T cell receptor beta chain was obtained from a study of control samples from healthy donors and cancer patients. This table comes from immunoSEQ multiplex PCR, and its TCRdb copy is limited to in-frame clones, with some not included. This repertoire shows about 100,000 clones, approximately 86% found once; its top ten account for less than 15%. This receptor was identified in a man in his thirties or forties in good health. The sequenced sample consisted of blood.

The CDR3 loop reads CASSSRGSGYNEQFF. The CDR3 nucleotides read TGTGCCAGCAGCTCCCGGGGGAGTGGCTACAATGAGCAGTTCTTC. The V gene is TRBV3-1 (or the pseudogene TRBV3-2), the J gene TRBJ2-1; D may be TRBD2 (6 bases). Trimming took off 5 bases at V and 3 bases at J, with 14 bases between the two ends. The CDR3 contains 15 residues. Germline CDR1 LGHDT, CDR2 YNNKEL (reference sequence).